Presented here are 21 T cell receptor beta chains from one specimen sequenced in a study of shared clonotypes between healthy human individuals. Using immunoSEQ multiplex PCR, the repertoire was profiled, and TCRdb retains in-frame clones only, with some absent. The sample has around 1.4 million clones, roughly 98.5% seen once. The sequenced sample was naive CD4+ T cells sorted from blood. Subset indicated: CD45RA+ positively selected. The origin of the receptors is a man between 25 and 39 years old in good health.

The chain combines TRBV15 with TRBJ1-1; TRBD1 agrees at 7 bases. The trim removed 0 bases at V and 3 bases at J, leaving 13 bases unmatched. This CDR3 region has 18 residues. Germline lookup yields CDR1 LNHNV and CDR2 YYDKDF (reference sequence). The CDR3 coding sequence is TGTGCCACCAGCAGAGACATCCCTTCGGGGGACAGACACACTGAAGCTTTCTTT. Translation: CATSRDIPSGDRHTEAFF. Full variable domain (rest looked up from reference TRBV15 and TRBJ1-1): DAMVIQNPRYQVTQFGKPVTLSCSQTLNHNVMYWYQQKSSQAPKLLFHYYDKDFNNEADTPDNFQSRRPNTSFCFLDIRSPGLGDTAMYLCATSRDIPSGDRHTEAFFGQGTRLTVV.

The rearrangement uses TRBV27 and TRBJ2-1; tentatively, D is TRBD1 or TRBD2 (5 bases each). The CDR3 is 16 residues long. Germline V CDR1 and CDR2: MNHEY, SMNVEV (reference sequence). V was clipped by 5 bases and J by 7 bases, with 21 bases between them. CDR3: CASSTIDLGGRNEQFF. As DNA, the CDR3 is TGTGCCAGCAGTACGATAGACCTTGGGGGTAGGAATGAGCAGTTCTTC.

A single count supports this clone. The chain uses TRBV28 and TRBJ2-7; 10 nucleotides line up with TRBD2. The V and J ends lost 8 bases and 6 bases, in that order; junction bases with no gene match: 10. CDR3 length equals 14 residues. Looked up from germline, CDR1 is MDHEN and CDR2 is SYDVKM. The DNA of the CDR3 is TGTGCCAGCCCGGCCTCTAGCGGGAGCTCCGAGCAGTACTTC. Protein sequence: CASPASSGSSEQYF.

As concerns this clone: Other DNA sequences in the same sample also yield this CDR3. The CDR3 DNA reads as TGTGCCAGCTCAAACACCGGGGAGCTGTTTTTT. Amino acids: CASSNTGELFF. The rearrangement uses TRBV7-9 and TRBJ2-2; D is uncertain. Germline V gene sequence: CDR1 SEHNR, CDR2 FQNEAQ (reference sequence). This CDR3 spans 11 amino acids. V dropped 8 bases and J dropped 2 bases, with 3 bases sitting between them.

The chain is built from TRBV7-9 and TRBJ2-5, with 7 bases that match TRBD1. The CDR3 consists of 14 residues. From germline, CDR1 is SEHNR and CDR2 FQNEAQ (reference sequence). V lost 1 base to trimming and J lost 5 bases; unmatched junction nucleotides: 4. CDR3 sequence (DNA): TGTGCCAGCAGCTTAGGACAGGGCGAGGAGACCCAGTACTTC. It translates to CASSLGQGEETQYF.

The rearrangement uses TRBV5-8 and TRBJ1-1; a possible D gene is TRBD1 (5 bases). The CDR3 spans 14 residues. Looked up from germline, CDR1 is SGHTS and CDR2 is YDEGEE. Trimming removed 4 bases from V and 2 bases from J, with 12 bases in between. CDR3 nucleotides: TGTGCCAGCAGCCAGGGCCGGGGAAACACTGAAGCTTTCTTT. Encoded protein: CASSQGRGNTEAFF.

This chain uses TRBV11-2 with TRBJ2-7; possible D gene TRBD2, 6 bases. V lost 5 bases and J 7 bases, leaving 21 bases between the germline ends. The CDR3 extends over 15 amino acids. Germline values: CDR1 SGHAT, CDR2 FQNNGV. Written as DNA, the CDR3 is TGTGCCAGCAGCCTAGTCATCTCCGGGGCGGGAGAGCAGTACTTC. As protein: CASSLVISGAGEQYF.

CDR3 loop: CASNRPGRLSLQPQHF. In DNA, the CDR3 is TGTGCCAGTAACCGACCGGGGAGGCTGAGTTTGCAGCCCCAGCATTTT. The chain links TRBV19 to TRBJ1-5; D gene unclear. Germline CDR1 is LNHDA and CDR2 is SQIVND (reference sequence). The CDR3 has 16 residues. V was trimmed by 7 bases and J by 7 bases, leaving 23 bases between them.

This CDR3 is CASSLTTGNSYNEQFF. Written as DNA, the CDR3 is TGCGCCAGCAGCTTGACAACGGGGAACTCCTACAATGAGCAGTTCTTC. V and J are TRBV5-1 and TRBJ2-1; tentatively, D is TRBD2 (5 bases). This CDR3 has 16 amino acids. The germline V and J ends were trimmed by 1 base and 0 bases, with 11 bases remaining between them. Germline lookup yields CDR1 SGHRS and CDR2 YFSETQ.

The chain recombines TRBV27 with TRBJ2-4; maybe TRBD1 (5 bases). The CDR3 totals 15 residues. Trimming removed 2 bases from V and 2 bases from J, with 10 bases in between. In germline, CDR1 is MNHEY, CDR2 SMNVEV (reference sequence). The CDR3 sequence is CASSLGALTKNIQYF. As DNA, the CDR3 is TGTGCCAGCAGTTTAGGGGCTCTAACCAAAAACATTCAGTACTTC.

This sequence joins TRBV9 and TRBJ2-7; D may be TRBD2 (5 bases). The CDR3 has 18 amino acids. CDR1 is SGDLS, CDR2 YYNGEE, per germline. Trimming stripped 3 bases from V and 6 bases from J, with 28 bases between. The CDR3 nucleotides are TGTGCCAGCAGCGAGGGCCTACGCGGGTCAGACCTGGAACGCGAGCAGTACTTC. As protein: CASSEGLRGSDLEREQYF.

This chain joins TRBV4-1 and TRBJ1-5; the D gene is possibly TRBD1 (6 bases). V shed 0 bases and J shed 4 bases, with 13 bases lying between them. Germline CDR1 reads MGHRA; CDR2 reads YSYEKL. The CDR3 spans 16 residues. The CDR3 region has the DNA TGCGCCAGCAGCCAAGAGGGGACAAGCCTTAATCAGCCCCAGCATTTT. This gives the protein CASSQEGTSLNQPQHF.

V and J are TRBV7-2 and TRBJ2-6, with D possibly TRBD1 on 7 matching bases. V was shortened by 4 bases and J by 0 bases, with 13 bases between the two germline ends. The CDR3 has 17 amino acids. CDR1 is SGHTA, CDR2 FQGNSA, per germline. CDR3: CASSSLQGGSGANVLTF. DNA of the CDR3: TGTGCCAGCAGCTCCCTCCAGGGGGGCTCTGGGGCCAACGTCCTGACTTTC.

The chain recombines TRBV19 with TRBJ1-2, with D unresolved. This CDR3 has 11 residues. Trimming took 7 bases from V and 7 from J, leaving 10 bases between them. Per germline, CDR1 LNHDA and CDR2 SQIVND (reference sequence). For the CDR3, the DNA is TGTGCCAGTACTAAGGGTGGTGGCTACACCTTC. Translated: CASTKGGGYTF.

CDR3 sequence reads: CASSPLAGGTGELFF. The CDR3 DNA is TGTGCCAGCTCACCACTAGCGGGGGGCACCGGGGAGCTGTTTTTT. J is TRBJ2-2 and V is TRBV18, with 10 bases that match TRBD2. J lost 4 bases, V lost 1 base, and 0 bases had no gene match. The CDR3 sequence is 15 residues long. The germline V gene has CDR1 KGHSH and CDR2 LQKENI.

CDR3 protein: CASSPRGDRDQETQYF. The CDR3 DNA sequence: TGTGCCAGCTCACCAAGAGGGGACAGGGATCAAGAGACCCAGTACTTC. The chain combines TRBV18 with TRBJ2-5; 9 nucleotides match TRBD1. This CDR3 contains 16 residues. J lost 2 bases, V lost 2 bases, and 6 bases had no gene match. Germline V gene data show CDR1 as KGHSH and CDR2 as LQKENI.

The J gene is TRBJ2-5, the V gene TRBV7-3; D perhaps matches TRBD1 (5 bases). V dropped 5 bases and J dropped 0 bases, with 7 bases sitting between them. The germline gives CDR1 SGHTA, CDR2 FQGTGA. The CDR3 is made up of 13 amino acids. The CDR3 nucleotides read TGTGCCAGCAGCCTGACAGACCAAGAGACCCAGTACTTC. This sequence encodes CASSLTDQETQYF.

The chain couples TRBV5-1 to TRBJ2-5; D remains ambiguous. With 6 bases removed from V and 5 bases from J, the gap between germline ends came to 8 bases. CDR1 and CDR2 (germline): SGHRS, YFSETQ. The CDR3 spans 11 residues. The CDR3 here is CASTDEETQYF. CDR3 sequence (DNA): TGCGCCAGCACCGACGAGGAGACCCAGTACTTC.

Worth noting for this clone: This CDR3 is also generated by other DNA sequences in the sample. This chain uses TRBV7-9 with TRBJ2-7; TRBD2 matches at 7 bases. Germline assignment: CDR1 SEHNR and CDR2 FQNEAQ (reference sequence). There are 12 residues in the CDR3. The V gene end was trimmed by 5 bases and the J gene end by 4 bases; junction bases not matched to a gene: 2. Here the CDR3 DNA reads TGTGCCAGCAGCCCCGGGGGGTACGAGCAGTACTTC. Translating it yields CASSPGGYEQYF.

The J gene is TRBJ2-3, the V gene TRBV5-5; 10 nucleotides align to TRBD1. The CDR3 extends over 17 amino acids. Germline values: CDR1 SGHKS, CDR2 YYEKEE (reference sequence). The ends lost 4 bases at V and 1 base at J; junction bases unmatched: 9. This CDR3 is CASSRAFGQGGTDTQYF. The CDR3 DNA is TGTGCCAGCAGCCGCGCCTTCGGACAGGGGGGCACAGATACGCAGTATTTT.

This chain links TRBV18 with TRBJ2-5; no clear D. CDR1 is KGHSH, CDR2 LQKENI, per germline. V lost 3 bases and J lost 4, with 18 bases in between. The CDR3 runs to 16 residues. In nucleotides, the CDR3 is TGTGCCAGCTCACCGGGCGCCCTATCGATGTTAGAGACCCAGTACTTC. Translation: CASSPGALSMLETQYF.